The 30 T cell receptor beta chains listed next were all sequenced from one sample in a study of blood T cell repertoires in COVID-19 (dated by TCRdb to the early 2020s). The library was prepared using the immunoSEQ multiplex PCR assay. Imported from immuneACCESS, the table was reduced by TCRdb to in-frame sequences with V and J called. These copies leave out some clones; in studies compared against another copy, an unresolved V gene accounts for under half, and the cause of the remainder is not known. The sample data list 130,000 to 150,000 clones, and 85% to 90% of these were observed just once. Approximately 2.8% of the sample is held by the ten biggest clonotypes. The specimen was peripheral blood. The receptors here all came from a woman aged 55-70 years with active COVID-19.

This clone turned up a few times. This chain connects TRBV5-5 to TRBJ2-1, with D uncertain. Germline V gene data show CDR1 as SGHKS and CDR2 as YYEKEE (reference sequence). The CDR3 totals 12 residues. The V end was cut by 0 bases, the J end by 6 bases, with 4 bases between. CDR3 bases: TGTGCCAGCAGCTTGGTCCTCAATGAGCAGTTCTTC. Encoded protein: CASSLVLNEQFF.

CDR3 region: CASSPRYGEQYF. CDR3 bases: TGTGCCAGCAGTCCCCGCTACGGGGAGCAGTACTTC. The J gene is TRBJ2-7, the V gene TRBV5-6, with D unclear. There are 12 residues in the CDR3. The V end lost 5 bases, the J end lost 7 bases, and 13 bases lay between the germline ends. Germline-derived CDR1 and CDR2 are SGHDT and YYEEEE.

The chain employs TRBV6-6 and TRBJ2-1, with 8 bases aligning to TRBD2. CDR1 MNHNY and CDR2 SVGAGI come from the germline V gene (reference sequence). This CDR3 has 16 amino acids. The V gene end was trimmed by 6 bases and the J gene end by 4 bases; junction bases not matched to a gene: 11. In DNA, the CDR3 is TGTGCCAGCAGAGATCCCGCGGCGGGGGGATACAATGAGCAGTTCTTC. It translates to CASRDPAAGGYNEQFF.

This chain uses TRBV5-1 with TRBJ1-2; the D gene is possibly TRBD1 (5 bases). The CDR3 is made up of 12 amino acids. Between the trimmed V and J ends, which lost 6 bases and 8 bases, there was a span of 14 bases. CDR1 SGHRS and CDR2 YFSETQ come from the germline V gene. CDR3: CASTPTGGGYTF. For the CDR3, the DNA is TGCGCCAGCACCCCAACAGGTGGCGGCTACACCTTC.

The CDR3 loop is CASSPDRVGTGELFF. As DNA, the CDR3 is TGCGCCAGCAGCCCTGACAGGGTGGGGACCGGGGAGCTGTTTTTT. This rearrangement joins TRBV5-1 to TRBJ2-2; TRBD1 matches at 7 bases. The J segment lost 5 bases and the V segment lost 4 bases, leaving 8 bases of the junction unmatched. The CDR3 runs 15 residues. Germline CDR1 SGHRS, CDR2 YFSETQ.

The gene calls are TRBV28 and TRBJ2-7; TRBD2 agrees at 10 bases. The germline CDR1 and CDR2 sequences are MDHEN and SYDVKM. The CDR3 runs to 17 residues. The junction had 12 bases not matched to a gene; V was cut back by 3 bases and J by 4 bases. The CDR3, as DNA: TGTGCCAGCAGTTTGAGGACTAGCGGCTCAACGGATTACGAGCAGTACTTC. It codes for CASSLRTSGSTDYEQYF. The entire variable domain, with the rest obtained from reference TRBV28 and TRBJ2-7, is as follows: DVKVTQSSRYLVKRTGEKVFLECVQDMDHENMFWYRQDPGLGLRLIYFSYDVKMKEKGDIPEGYSVSREKKERFSLILESASTNQTSMYLCASSLRTSGSTDYEQYFGPGTRLTVT.

The V call is TRBV14, the J call TRBJ1-2; no definite D call. The CDR3 extends over 13 amino acids. Looked up from germline, CDR1 is SGHDN and CDR2 is FVKESK. Trimming took off 0 bases at V and 7 bases at J, with 9 bases between the two ends. The CDR3 DNA reads as TGTGCCAGCAGCCAAGATACCAGGTCTGGCTACACCTTC. It encodes CASSQDTRSGYTF. Drawing the rest from reference TRBV14 and TRBJ1-2, the complete variable domain is EAGVTQFPSHSVIEKGQTVTLRCDPISGHDNLYWYRRVMGKEIKFLLHFVKESKQDESGMPNNRFLAERTGGTYSTLKVQPAELEDSGVYFCASSQDTRSGYTFGSGTRLTVV.

The V and J genes are TRBV18 and TRBJ2-7; 10 positions agree with TRBD1. The CDR3 runs 18 residues. Germline V lookup: CDR1 KGHSH, CDR2 LQKENI. The ends lost 2 bases at V and 7 bases at J; junction bases unmatched: 17. The CDR3 reads CASSPRQGALDTTGEQYF. CDR3 coding DNA: TGTGCCAGCTCACCAAGACAGGGGGCACTTGACACTACGGGGGAGCAGTACTTC.

This clone has only one observation. The chain couples TRBV2 to TRBJ2-1; a weak D match, TRBD2 (5 bases). Trimming pared 8 bases from V and 3 bases from J, leaving 8 bases between. The CDR3 sequence is 12 residues long. Per germline, CDR1 SNHLY and CDR2 FYNNEI. The CDR3 loop is CASELDYNEQFF. In nucleotides, the CDR3 is TGTGCCAGCGAACTAGACTACAATGAGCAGTTCTTC. Combining the CDR3 with reference TRBV2 and TRBJ2-1 gives the whole variable domain EPEVTQTPSHQVTQMGQEVILRCVPISNHLYFYWYRQILGQKVEFLVSFYNNEISEKSEIFDDQFSVERPDGSNFTLKIRSTKLEDSAMYFCASELDYNEQFFGPGTRLTVL.

The V call is TRBV27, the J call TRBJ2-6, with D possibly TRBD2 on 6 matching bases. Germline V lookup: CDR1 MNHEY, CDR2 SMNVEV (reference sequence). V lost 5 bases and J lost 9, with 14 bases in between. This CDR3 region has 14 residues. The CDR3 bases are TGTGCCAGCAGTCCCCTCGGGGGAGGCAACGTCCTGACTTTC. This gives the protein CASSPLGGGNVLTF.

This clone is a singleton in its sample. The chain has TRBV4-2 and TRBJ2-7; the match to TRBD1 covers 9 bases. Germline V gene lookup returns CDR1 LGHNA and CDR2 YNFKEQ. The CDR3 totals 15 residues. The V segment lost 8 bases and the J segment 3 bases; nucleotides outside the gene matches: 11. The CDR3 region has the DNA TGTGCCAGCTGCATGGGGACAGGGAATGTCTACGAGCAGTACTTC. The encoded protein is CASCMGTGNVYEQYF.

About this clone: One end of the junction fails to match germline, which may point to a read error. The CDR3 sequence: CASSLKNSEAFF. As DNA, the CDR3 is TGTGCCAGCAGCTTAAAAAACAGTGAAGCTTTCTTT. The J gene is TRBJ1-1, the V gene TRBV7-9; D unresolved. CDR3 size: 12 residues. Germline V gene lookup returns CDR1 SEHNR and CDR2 FQNEAQ (reference sequence). Complete variable domain (other parts from reference TRBV7-9 and TRBJ1-1): DTGVSQNPRHKITKRGQNVTFRCDPISEHNRLYWYRQTLGQGPEFLTYFQNEAQLEKSRLLSDRFSAERPKGSFSTLEIQRTEQGDSAMYLCASSLKNSEAFFGQGTRLTVV.

The V gene is TRBV7-9, the J gene TRBJ1-3, with D uncertain. The germline V gene has CDR1 SEHNR and CDR2 FQNEAQ (reference sequence). This CDR3 has 11 residues. The germline V and J ends were trimmed by 5 bases and 4 bases, with 3 bases remaining between them. CDR3: CASSGGNTIYF. The CDR3 DNA sequence: TGTGCCAGCAGCGGCGGAAACACCATATATTTT.

The gene calls are TRBV5-1 and TRBJ2-1, with unresolved D. CDR3 length equals 15 residues. V gave up 0 bases and J gave up 0 bases, with 7 bases separating them. Germline loops: CDR1 SGHRS, CDR2 YFSETQ. This CDR3 reads CASSLVRSSYNEQFF. The CDR3 DNA follows: TGCGCCAGCAGCTTGGTTAGGAGCTCCTACAATGAGCAGTTCTTC.

This clone was counted between two and nine times. The gene calls are TRBV7-6 and TRBJ1-5; no definite D call. CDR3 length: 16 amino acids. CDR1 is SGHVS and CDR2 is FNYEAQ in the germline V gene. Trimming cost V 5 bases and J 1 base, with 15 bases left between them. CDR3 sequence reads: CASSLNGGPSNQPQHF. As DNA, the CDR3 is TGTGCCAGCAGCCTAAACGGCGGGCCGAGCAATCAGCCCCAGCATTTT. Based on the CDR3 plus reference TRBV7-6 and TRBJ1-5, the full variable domain is GAGVSQSPRYKVTKRGQDVALRCDPISGHVSLYWYRQALGQGPEFLTYFNYEAQQDKSGLPNDRFSAERPEGSISTLTIQRTEQRDSAMYRCASSLNGGPSNQPQHFGDGTRLSIL.

The chain joins TRBV28 to TRBJ2-7, with D possibly being TRBD2 (6 bases). CDR3 length: 17 residues. V gave up 5 bases and J gave up 4 bases, with 24 bases separating them. The germline gives CDR1 MDHEN, CDR2 SYDVKM. The CDR3 loop is CASSALRPGVIGYEQYF. The CDR3, as DNA: TGTGCCAGCAGTGCCCTGAGACCGGGAGTAATAGGGTACGAGCAGTACTTC.

The V and J genes are TRBV27 and TRBJ2-4, with D perhaps matching TRBD2 (5 bases). The CDR3 runs 16 residues. The germline V and J ends were trimmed by 4 bases and 2 bases, with 15 bases remaining between them. Germline V CDR1 and CDR2: MNHEY, SMNVEV (reference sequence). The CDR3 DNA reads as TGTGCCAGCAGTTCGGCCCCGAAGCGGCCCAAAAACATTCAGTACTTC. Translating it yields CASSSAPKRPKNIQYF.

A remark on this clone: A read error may produce the germline difference seen at one junction end. J is TRBJ2-5 and V is TRBV7-9; 11 nucleotides line up with TRBD2. The CDR3 has 14 residues. CDR1 SEHNR and CDR2 FQNEAQ come from the germline V gene (reference sequence). The CDR3 region is CASSIAGGGETQYF. The CDR3 nucleotides read TGTGCCAGCAGCATAGCGGGAGGGGGTGAGACCCAGTACTTC. Together with reference TRBV7-9 and TRBJ2-5, the CDR3 gives the full variable domain: DTGVSQNPRHKITKRGQNVTFRCDPISEHNRLYWYRQTLGQGPEFLTYFQNEAQLEKSRLLSDRFSAERPKGSFSTLEIQRTEQGDSAMYLCASSIAGGGETQYFGPGTRLLVL.

The chain combines TRBV6-2 or TRBV6-3 with TRBJ2-3, with D perhaps TRBD2 (5 bases). The CDR3 is 18 amino acids. V lost 1 base, J lost 1 base, and 18 bases lay in between. CDR1 MNHEY and CDR2 SVGEGT come from the germline V gene. The CDR3 reads CASSYFPRGSAGTDTQYF. In DNA form, the CDR3 reads TGTGCCAGCAGTTACTTTCCCAGAGGGAGCGCCGGCACAGATACGCAGTATTTT.

This clone was seen once. This chain uses TRBV7-9 with TRBJ2-3; TRBD2 matches at 7 bases. The germline CDR1 and CDR2 sequences are SEHNR and FQNEAQ (reference sequence). With 5 bases clipped from V and 2 bases from J, the junction kept 13 bases outside the gene matches. The CDR3 consists of 17 residues. CDR3 nucleotides: TGTGCCAGCAGCATAGGACTCCTAGCGGATACCACAGATACGCAGTATTTT. It translates to CASSIGLLADTTDTQYF.

The rearrangement joins TRBV7-9 to TRBJ2-2; D is unresolved. Germline V lookup: CDR1 SEHNR, CDR2 FQNEAQ (reference sequence). The CDR3 extends over 13 amino acids. The V end was cut by 5 bases, the J end by 4 bases, with 8 bases between. CDR3 coding DNA: TGTGCCAGCAGCCTTCGGAGCACCGGGGAGCTGTTTTTT. Amino acids: CASSLRSTGELFF.

This chain connects TRBV19 to TRBJ1-5; the D gene is possibly TRBD1 (5 bases). Trimming removed 3 bases from V and 1 base from J, with 19 bases in between. Germline CDR1 LNHDA, CDR2 SQIVND (reference sequence). CDR3 size: 18 residues. The CDR3 here is CASSMGQGKVVSNQPQHF. The DNA for the CDR3 is TGTGCCAGTAGTATGGGGCAGGGAAAGGTCGTAAGCAATCAGCCCCAGCATTTT.

The V call is TRBV29-1, the J call TRBJ2-2; no clear D. This CDR3 is 12 amino acids long. The V gene lost 3 bases and the J gene lost 6 bases, with 8 bases spanning the gap. Germline CDR1 and CDR2: SQVTM and ANQGSEA. Here the CDR3 reads CSVDIVPGELFF. CDR3 DNA sequence: TGCAGCGTTGATATAGTGCCCGGGGAGCTGTTTTTT.

The chain joins TRBV18 to TRBJ2-1, with 7 bases lining up with TRBD1. In germline, CDR1 is KGHSH, CDR2 LQKENI. The CDR3 is 16 residues long. V was pared by 4 bases and J by 2 bases, with 8 bases of the junction left unmatched. In nucleotides, the CDR3 is TGTGCCAGCTCACAACAGGGGCCTACAACCTACAATGAGCAGTTCTTC. Translating it yields CASSQQGPTTYNEQFF.

The chain joins TRBV27 to TRBJ2-1; TRBD2 matches 9 bases. Germline CDR1 and CDR2: MNHEY and SMNVEV (reference sequence). The V gene end was trimmed by 5 bases and the J gene end by 4 bases; junction bases not matched to a gene: 3. This CDR3 contains 14 residues. CDR3: CASSPGLAYNEQFF. In DNA form, the CDR3 reads TGTGCCAGCAGTCCGGGACTAGCTTACAATGAGCAGTTCTTC.

The gene calls are TRBV29-1 and TRBJ1-1; D may be TRBD1 (6 bases). The CDR3 is 15 amino acids. Germline loops: CDR1 SQVTM, CDR2 ANQGSEA. The V end was cut by 6 bases, the J end by 1 base, with 18 bases between. The CDR3 loop is CSVGHRTATNTEAFF. CDR3 nucleotide sequence: TGCAGCGTGGGGCACCGGACAGCCACGAACACTGAAGCTTTCTTT.

The rearrangement links TRBV30 to TRBJ2-1, with TRBD2 identical over 12 bases. The length of the CDR3 is 15 residues. The trim removed 3 bases at V and 6 bases at J, leaving 6 bases unmatched. The germline CDR1 and CDR2 sequences are GTSNPN and SVGIG (reference sequence). The CDR3 sequence is CAWSQGLAGSNEQFF. Here the CDR3 DNA reads TGTGCCTGGAGCCAAGGACTAGCGGGATCCAATGAGCAGTTCTTC.

CDR3: CASSLYKTGSYEQYF. In DNA form, the CDR3 reads TGTGCCAGCAGTTTATATAAGACAGGGTCCTACGAGCAGTACTTC. J is TRBJ2-7 and V is TRBV28; 7 bases are a match to TRBD1. Germline CDR1 MDHEN, CDR2 SYDVKM. The CDR3 contains 15 residues. V lost 1 base, J lost 1 base, and 4 bases stayed unmatched.

This chain connects TRBV7-9 to TRBJ1-2; D is perhaps TRBD1 (6 bases). Trimming left V 2 bases short and J 8 bases short, with 15 bases between. Germline lookup yields CDR1 SEHNR and CDR2 FQNEAQ (reference sequence). The CDR3 contains 14 residues. This CDR3 reads CASSLISGTSGYTF. The DNA for the CDR3 is TGTGCCAGCAGCTTAATTTCCGGGACAAGCGGCTACACCTTC. The complete variable domain, with remaining parts taken from reference TRBV7-9 and TRBJ1-2, reads DTGVSQNPRHKITKRGQNVTFRCDPISEHNRLYWYRQTLGQGPEFLTYFQNEAQLEKSRLLSDRFSAERPKGSFSTLEIQRTEQGDSAMYLCASSLISGTSGYTFGSGTRLTVV.

This clone is a singleton in its sample. The J gene is TRBJ1-5, the V gene TRBV6-1; 7 nucleotides match TRBD1. From germline, CDR1 is MNHNS and CDR2 SASEGT. Unmatched junction bases numbered 11, after V lost 2 bases and J lost 4 bases. This CDR3 is 17 amino acids long. CDR3 coding DNA: TGTGCCAGCAGTGAAAGGGTGAGACAGGGATATAATCAGCCCCAGCATTTT. It codes for CASSERVRQGYNQPQHF.